Following are 14 T cell receptor beta chains from one sample sequenced in a study of shared clonotypes between healthy human individuals. Sequencing was performed with immunoSEQ multiplex PCR; in TCRdb, only in-frame clones are kept and a portion is missing. The sample holds fewer than 400,000 clones, over 65% seen once. The sequencing sample was made of memory CD4+ T cells sorted from blood. As to subset: CD45RA-negative fraction. These receptors came from a man under 40 in good health.

This CDR3 is CASSQSTRLPYEQYF. In DNA, the CDR3 is TGCGCCAGCAGTCAATCGACTAGACTCCCGTACGAGCAGTACTTC. The rearrangement joins TRBV23-1 to TRBJ2-7; weak D call: TRBD2 (6 bases). TRBV23-1 is designated an ORF whose function remains uncertain. This CDR3 is 15 amino acids long. The ends were cut back, 0 bases at V and 4 bases at J, with 13 bases in the middle.

The chain carries TRBV2 and TRBJ2-2; D unclear. The CDR3 consists of 13 residues. The germline V gene encodes CDR1 SNHLY and CDR2 FYNNEI. Trimming removed 5 bases at V and 4 bases at J, with 8 bases between. The CDR3 protein is CASSPRVTGELFF. Here the CDR3 DNA reads TGTGCCAGCAGTCCTAGGGTCACCGGGGAGCTGTTTTTT.

This chain links TRBV10-3 with TRBJ2-3, with 9 bases identical to TRBD2. CDR1 is ENHRY and CDR2 is SYGVKD in the germline V gene. The CDR3 spans 15 residues. The J segment lost 2 bases and the V segment lost 11 bases, leaving 11 bases of the junction unmatched. The chain's CDR3 is CAATTSSGNTDTQYF. The CDR3 nucleotides are TGTGCCGCGACTACTTCTAGCGGGAACACAGATACGCAGTATTTT.

This rearrangement joins TRBV15 to TRBJ2-7, with TRBD2 matching over 7 bases. Germline CDR1 LNHNV, CDR2 YYDKDF (reference sequence). Germline trimming cut 5 bases from V and 0 bases from J; bases unmatched to any gene: 4. The CDR3 spans 14 residues. The CDR3 coding sequence is TGTGCCACCAGCCCTCGGGGGGACTCCTACGAGCAGTACTTC. Protein product: CATSPRGDSYEQYF.

The V call is TRBV29-1, the J call TRBJ1-1; D unresolved. The CDR3 is 13 amino acids. Germline V gene data show CDR1 as SQVTM and CDR2 as ANQGSEA. The CDR3 reads CRASEMGDTEAFF. The CDR3 DNA is TGCAGGGCCTCTGAAATGGGCGACACTGAAGCTTTCTTT.

This clone has ten or more counts. The same CDR3 also results from other DNA sequences found in this sample. The chain has TRBV10-3 and TRBJ1-1; a weak D match, TRBD1 (5 bases). Trimming shortened V by 2 bases and J by 8 bases, and 9 bases separated the two germline ends. The germline V gene encodes CDR1 ENHRY and CDR2 SYGVKD. This CDR3 contains 12 residues. CDR3 loop: CAISEGAGEAFF. The CDR3 coding sequence is TGTGCCATCAGTGAGGGGGCAGGCGAAGCTTTCTTT.

The V gene is TRBV28, the J gene TRBJ1-2; D is unclear. Deletions cut 7 bases from V and 4 bases from J, with 13 bases between. Germline V CDR1 and CDR2: MDHEN, SYDVKM. This CDR3 is 13 amino acids long. The CDR3 region is CASTSQPLYGYTF. The CDR3 coding sequence is TGTGCCAGCACCTCGCAACCACTCTATGGCTACACCTTC.

The chain carries TRBV19 and TRBJ2-7; perhaps TRBD1 as D (6 bases). The CDR3 is 13 amino acids. The germline CDR1 and CDR2 sequences are LNHDA and SQIVND (reference sequence). Trimming pared 6 bases from V and 4 bases from J, leaving 13 bases between. CDR3 nucleotide sequence: TGTGCCAGTAGCCAACAGGGTGGTTACGAGCAGTACTTC. Translated: CASSQQGGYEQYF. Complete variable domain (other parts from reference TRBV19 and TRBJ2-7): DGGITQSPKYLFRKEGQNVTLSCEQNLNHDAMYWYRQDPGQGLRLIYYSQIVNDFQKGDIAEGYSVSREKKESFPLTVTSAQKNPTAFYLCASSQQGGYEQYFGPGTRLTVT.

The genes are TRBV10-3 and TRBJ2-3; D possibly corresponds to TRBD1 (6 bases). Per the germline V gene, CDR1 is ENHRY and CDR2 is SYGVKD. The CDR3 runs 13 residues. The V end was cut by 10 bases, the J end by 5 bases, with 16 bases between. The CDR3: CATDTGLRDTQYF. Written as DNA, the CDR3 is TGTGCCACCGACACAGGGTTGAGAGATACGCAGTATTTT.

V is TRBV11-1 and J is TRBJ2-7, with D tentatively TRBD1 or TRBD2 (5 bases each). Germline loops: CDR1 SGHAT, CDR2 FQDESV (reference sequence). The CDR3 has 14 amino acids. V gave up 7 bases and J gave up 6 bases, with 19 bases separating them. CDR3 sequence reads: CASIIAQGVGEQYF. CDR3 DNA: TGTGCCAGCATCATCGCCCAGGGAGTCGGCGAGCAGTACTTC.

The chain has TRBV2 and TRBJ1-2; 7 bases agree with TRBD1. With V trimmed by 7 bases and J by 6 bases, 8 bases remained unmatched. The CDR3 consists of 13 residues. Germline V lookup: CDR1 SNHLY, CDR2 FYNNEI. The DNA of the CDR3 is TGTGCCAGCAATTTAGACAGGGAGGATGGCTACACCTTC. It codes for CASNLDREDGYTF.

The chain links TRBV18 to TRBJ2-1; no firm D call. V gave up 3 bases and J gave up 7 bases, with 7 bases separating them. From germline, CDR1 is KGHSH and CDR2 LQKENI. CDR3 length: 12 amino acids. CDR3 in amino acids: CASSPLGNEQFF. The CDR3 DNA follows: TGTGCCAGCTCACCCCTAGGGAATGAGCAGTTCTTC.

The chain recombines TRBV6-6 with TRBJ2-7; D not certain. V was clipped by 5 bases and J by 2 bases, with 19 bases between them. The V gene's germline CDR1 is MNHNY and CDR2 SVGAGI (reference sequence). This CDR3 contains 16 residues. This CDR3 is CASSNGGRASAYEQYF. CDR3 nucleotide sequence: TGTGCCAGCAGTAACGGCGGACGGGCCTCCGCCTACGAGCAGTACTTC.

Ten or more counts support this clone. CDR3 residues: CSVEGRKNTGELFF. CDR3 in DNA: TGCAGCGTTGAAGGTCGAAAGAACACCGGGGAGCTGTTTTTT. The V call is TRBV29-1, the J call TRBJ2-2, with D unclear. The CDR3 sequence is 14 residues long. V lost 1 base, J lost 1 base, and 7 bases lay in between. The V gene's germline CDR1 is SQVTM and CDR2 ANQGSEA.